The 25 T cell receptor beta chains in this list originate from one sample, sequenced in a study of tumor and adjacent non-tumor tissue in lung cancer (dated by TCRdb to between 2017 and 2018). Bulk unsorted tissue served as the source for RNA extraction, and RNA quality was assessed using a NanoDrop ND-1000 and an Agilent 2100. The library was produced with multiplex PCR. This sample was sequenced with an Illumina HiSeq 2500. TCRbeta libraries were built by three rounds of nested PCR using primers (Table S4), following protocols modified from ARM-PCR. TCRdb's own reprocessing of the public reads used fastp at Q25 and MiXCR and kept productive beta chains. For every CDR3 protein sequence, its rows merge into one entry that carries the most common genes and DNA. This sample lists around 140,000 distinct CDR3 sequences; 60% to 70% were detected once. In total, the top ten clones hold around a sixth of the sample.

Sample: lung tumor tissue. The receptors originated from a man aged 55 to 70 with small cell lung cancer.

The chain has TRBV29-1 and TRBJ1-2; 8 bases agree with TRBD1. Germline CDR1 and CDR2: SQVTM and ANQGSEA. This CDR3 comprises 16 residues. V dropped 6 bases and J dropped 7; count of bases not matched to a gene: 19. The CDR3 reads CSVTRDRWFSSGGYTF. The CDR3, as DNA: TGCAGCGTCACCCGGGACAGGTGGTTTTCAAGTGGTGGCTACACCTTC.

In nucleotides, the CDR3 is TGTGCCAGCAGCTCCGACCGCCGTGGGGGCGAGCAGTACTTC. Amino acids: CASSSDRRGGEQYF. The gene calls are TRBV7-9 and TRBJ2-7; the D call may be TRBD1 or TRBD2 (5 bases each). Trimming cost V 4 bases and J 6 bases, with 16 bases left between them. CDR1 is SEHNR and CDR2 is FQNEAQ in the germline V gene (reference sequence). The CDR3 spans 14 residues.

As concerns this clonotype: A read error is likely, as this CDR3 ends without the conserved phenylalanine or tryptophan. The rearrangement joins TRBV6-2 or TRBV6-3 to TRBJ2-3; maybe TRBD1 (6 bases). The length of the CDR3 is 16 residues. Germline V gene lookup returns CDR1 MNHEY and CDR2 SVGEGT. The CDR3 coding sequence is TGTGCCTGCAGCAATCAACAGGGTAGGAGGACAGATACGCAGTATTTG. Protein product: CACSNQQGRRTDTQYL.

To note about this clonotype: A much larger clone lies a single base off, so this may be a read error. The CDR3 nucleotides read TGTGTCAGCAGCTTAGGGGGCAACTACGAGCAGTACGTC. Translation gives CVSSLGGNYEQYV. The rearrangement links TRBV11-2 to TRBJ2-7; 7 bases are a match to TRBD1. The germline CDR1 and CDR2 sequences are SGHAT and FQNNGV. This CDR3 has 13 amino acids.

The chain uses TRBV5-1 and TRBJ2-7; D may be TRBD1 (5 bases). The length of the CDR3 is 14 residues. V was cut by 0 bases and J by 0 bases, with 7 bases left in between. The V gene's germline CDR1 is SGHRS and CDR2 YFSETQ. CDR3 amino acids: CASSLDRTSYEQYF. The CDR3 DNA follows: TGCGCCAGCAGCTTGGACAGGACCTCCTACGAGCAGTACTTC.

Comments on this clonotype: Because it lacks the conserved phenylalanine or tryptophan at the end, this CDR3 is likely a read error. V is TRBV29-1 and J is TRBJ2-3; 8 bases align to TRBD2. Germline trimming cut 1 base from V and 6 bases from J; bases unmatched to any gene: 9. The CDR3 is made up of 15 amino acids. CDR1 and CDR2 (germline): SQVTM, ANQGSEA. The CDR3 sequence is CSVEAQREGPDTQYS. The CDR3 DNA sequence: TGCAGCGTTGAAGCTCAACGGGAGGGCCCCGATACGCAGTATTCT.

A remark on this clonotype: Being one base from a much bigger clone, this may be a read error. The chain has TRBV7-8 and TRBJ1-5, with D perhaps TRBD1 (6 bases). CDR1 is SGHVS and CDR2 is FQNEAQ in the germline V gene. CDR3 size: 15 residues. Trimming pared 1 base from V and 6 bases from J, leaving 13 bases between. The CDR3 loop reads CASSLVPYRAQPQHF. The CDR3 DNA follows: TGTGCCAGCAGCTTAGTCCCGTACAGGGCTCAGCCCCAGCATTTT.

The table lists this clonotype with a count of one. A junction end diverges from the germline sequence, so it may reflect a read error. The gene calls are TRBV12-3 or TRBV12-4 and TRBJ2-6; weak D call: TRBD1 (5 bases). CDR3 length equals 14 residues. CDR3 loop: CASRTFSGANVLTF. Written as DNA, the CDR3 is TGTGCCAGCAGGACGTTCTCTGGGGCCAACGTCCTGACTTTT.

Concerning this clonotype: In this CDR3 the conserved last residue, phenylalanine or tryptophan, is missing, so a read error is likely. The chain joins TRBV14 to TRBJ2-5; D is unresolved. The CDR3 is made up of 11 amino acids. Trimming removed 6 bases from V and 8 bases from J, with 10 bases in between. Germline values: CDR1 SGHDN, CDR2 FVKESK. CDR3 sequence: CASSLGNTQYL. The CDR3 DNA follows: TGTGCCAGCAGTCTGGGCAATACCCAGTACCTC.

Notes on this clonotype: Given a much more abundant clone one base away, this may be a read error. The V call is TRBV24-1, the J call TRBJ2-6; 7 positions agree with TRBD2. Germline V gene lookup returns CDR1 KGHDR and CDR2 SFDVKD. The V gene end was trimmed by 5 bases and the J gene end by 4 bases; junction bases not matched to a gene: 4. This CDR3 has 15 amino acids. The CDR3 reads CATSGGGWGANVLTF. CDR3 bases: TGTGCCACCAGTGGGGGAGGGTGGGGGGCCAACGTCCTGACTTTC.

Remarks on this clonotype: Germline is not matched at one junction end, which may reflect a read error. The V and J genes are TRBV29-1 and TRBJ2-1, with 14 bases fitting TRBD2. Germline CDR1 SQVTM, CDR2 ANQGSEA. The CDR3 consists of 17 residues. Here the CDR3 DNA reads TGCACCGTTGCCGGGACTAGCGGGAGTGTGGGGAACAATGAACAGTTCTTC. Protein product: CTVAGTSGSVGNNEQFF.

This clonotype was counted once. A junction boundary mismatches the germline segment, possibly from a read error. The chain has TRBV5-1 and TRBJ1-1; D gene unclear. The CDR3 loop spans 13 amino acids. CDR1 is SGHRS, CDR2 YFSETQ, per germline. The CDR3 region is CACSLKYSREAFF. The CDR3 DNA reads as TGCGCCTGCAGCTTGAAATACTCACGGGAAGCTTTCTTT.

This clonotype was seen only a few times. A much larger clone differs from this one at a single base, so this may be a read error. This chain uses TRBV11-3 with TRBJ2-1, with 8 positions matching TRBD2. J lost 1 base, V lost 4 bases, and 18 bases had no gene match. The CDR3 has 20 residues. CDR1 is SGHNT and CDR2 is YENEEA in the germline V gene. The CDR3 DNA follows: TGTGCCAGCAGCTCCCCCGGGGGACTATCGGGAGGGAGGTCCTACAATGAGCAGTTCTTC. Amino acids: CASSSPGGLSGGRSYNEQFF.

The chain uses TRBV24-1 and TRBJ2-4; D is tentatively TRBD1 or TRBD2 (7 bases each). CDR1 is KGHDR, CDR2 SFDVKD, per germline. Between the trimmed V and J ends, which lost 0 bases and 6 bases, there was a span of 17 bases. This CDR3 is built from 17 residues. CDR3 amino acids: CATSDLRDGRGGNIQYF. In DNA form, the CDR3 reads TGTGCCACCAGTGATTTGCGAGACGGCAGGGGGGGAAACATTCAGTACTTC.

The table lists this clonotype with a count of one. At one of its ends the junction is not consistent with the germline gene, which may arise from a read error. The J gene is TRBJ2-7, the V gene TRBV24-1; possibly TRBD1 or TRBD2 for D (5 bases each). Germline CDR1 and CDR2: KGHDR and SFDVKD. There are 15 residues in the CDR3. The CDR3: CATSDLTGRTYERYF. The CDR3 DNA is TGTGCCACCAGTGATTTGACGGGGCGCACCTACGAGCGGTACTTC.

In this sample, this clonotype turned up many times. The chain couples TRBV4-2 to TRBJ1-4; D call uncertain. V was trimmed by 0 bases and J by 3 bases, leaving 8 bases between them. The germline V gene encodes CDR1 LGHNA and CDR2 YNFKEQ. The CDR3 contains 15 residues. The CDR3 reads CASSQDLASNEKLFF. The CDR3 DNA is TGTGCCAGCAGCCAAGATCTGGCGTCTAATGAAAAACTGTTTTTT.

The CDR3 here is CASSQTSGRYNEQFF. DNA for the CDR3: TGTGCCAGCAGTCAAACTAGCGGGAGATACAATGAGCAGTTCTTC. J is TRBJ2-1 and V is TRBV28; 11 nucleotides match TRBD2. J was trimmed by 4 bases and V by 5 bases; bases with no gene match: 4. Germline V gene sequence: CDR1 MDHEN, CDR2 SYDVKM. CDR3 size: 15 residues.

This clonotype appeared many times. The genes are TRBV29-1 and TRBJ1-2; no reliable D call. The CDR3 length is 15 residues. V was shortened by 4 bases and J by 2 bases, with 17 bases between the two germline ends. Germline values: CDR1 SQVTM, CDR2 ANQGSEA. CDR3 residues: CSVGLGGGLNYGYTF. CDR3 DNA: TGCAGCGTTGGGCTGGGTGGAGGGCTAAACTATGGCTACACCTTC.

This sequence joins TRBV29-1 and TRBJ2-7; 8 bases are a match to TRBD1. J lost 9 bases, V lost 6 bases, and 16 bases had no gene match. Per germline, CDR1 SQVTM and CDR2 ANQGSEA. The CDR3 runs to 14 residues. In DNA form, the CDR3 reads TGCAGCGTCGACAGGGGCAGGGGTCCCTCCGGGCAGTACTTC. This gives the protein CSVDRGRGPSGQYF.

This clonotype was detected a few times. The junction departs from the called germline gene at one end, perhaps through a read error. V gene TRBV11-3 combines with J gene TRBJ2-1; 7 nucleotides match TRBD2. The CDR3 runs to 15 residues. Germline V CDR1 and CDR2: SGHNT, YENEEA. CDR3 amino acids: CVSSLSGVGYNEQFF. For the CDR3, the DNA is TGTGTCAGCAGCCTCAGCGGGGTGGGCTACAATGAGCAGTTCTTC.

V gene TRBV27 combines with J gene TRBJ2-1, with 8 bases that match TRBD2. V shed 3 bases, J shed 8 bases, and the junction held 9 bases outside the gene matches. This CDR3 region has 15 residues. CDR1 is MNHEY, CDR2 SMNVEV, per germline (reference sequence). CDR3 protein: CASSLWAGAGDEQFF. CDR3 in DNA: TGTGCCAGCAGTTTGTGGGCGGGAGCGGGGGATGAGCAGTTCTTC.

Comments on this clonotype: This sequence may be a read error, since a much larger clone differs from it by one base. The chain links TRBV5-6 to TRBJ1-2, with D possibly TRBD1 on 6 matching bases. Germline V CDR1 and CDR2: SGHDT, YYEEEE. The CDR3 spans 14 residues. Between the trimmed V and J ends, which lost 7 bases and 6 bases, there was a span of 19 bases. Here the CDR3 reads CASAQTGSLDGYTF. For the CDR3, the DNA is TGTGCCAGCGCACAAACAGGGTCTCTGGATGGCTACACCTTC. Supplemented by reference TRBV5-6 and TRBJ1-2, the full variable domain reads DAGVTQSPTHLIKTRGQQVTLRCSPKSGHDTVSWYQQALGQGPQFIFQYYEEEERQRGNFPDRFSGHQFPNYSSELNVNALLLGDSALYLCASAQTGSLDGYTFGSGTRLTVV.

The chain carries TRBV7-9 and TRBJ2-7, with 7 positions matching TRBD1. The CDR3 is 14 amino acids. Losses at the gene ends were 5 bases for V and 3 bases for J; bases not matched to a gene: 7. In germline, CDR1 is SEHNR, CDR2 FQNEAQ (reference sequence). CDR3 DNA: TGTGCCAGCAGCCACCGGGACAGAAACTACGAGCAGTACTTC. It codes for CASSHRDRNYEQYF.

This clonotype was seen many times. The chain couples TRBV29-1 to TRBJ1-1; TRBD1 is a possible D gene (6 bases). Germline V gives CDR1 SQVTM, CDR2 ANQGSEA. Trimming shortened V by 4 bases and J by 4 bases, and 13 bases separated the two germline ends. This CDR3 spans 13 amino acids. The CDR3 loop is CSVVGGGGTEAFF. Written as DNA, the CDR3 is TGCAGCGTTGTGGGAGGGGGTGGCACTGAAGCTTTCTTT.

This clonotype was seen once. The rearrangement uses TRBV4-1 and TRBJ1-6, with D possibly being TRBD1 (6 bases). Germline lookup yields CDR1 MGHRA and CDR2 YSYEKL. The CDR3 totals 15 residues. Trimming stripped 7 bases from V and 8 bases from J, with 18 bases between. The CDR3 sequence: CASNRGEQGYSPLHF. CDR3 in DNA: TGCGCCAGCAACCGAGGGGAACAGGGTTATTCACCCCTCCACTTT.